This is a list of T cell receptor beta chains from one sample in a study of blood T cell repertoires in COVID-19. Sequenced by immunoSEQ multiplex PCR; TCRdb stores in-frame clones only, minus some. The sample has tens of thousands of clones, roughly four fifths seen once. The sequenced sample was peripheral blood. The receptor source for this set is a man between 70 and 80 years old with active COVID-19. The CDR3 runs from the conserved cysteine through the conserved F or W. D genes are given only for firm matches. Only part of the rows carry a size: once, few, many, or a class if the clone is expanded.

D	size	J	V	CDR3	DNA
NA	NA	TRBJ1-6	TRBV5-1	CASSLGSGGDSPLHF	TGCGCCAGCAGCTTGGGTAGTGGGGGGGATTCACCCCTCCACTTT
TRBD1	few	TRBJ2-7	TRBV29-1	CSALTGPNYEQYF	TGCAGCGCCCTGACAGGGCCGAACTACGAGCAGTACTTC
NA	NA	TRBJ2-2	TRBV6-2/TRBV6-3	CASSPYTGELFF	TGTGCCAGCAGCCCCTACACCGGGGAGCTGTTTTTT
NA	NA	TRBJ2-3	TRBV4-1	CASSQAYTDTQYF	TGCGCCAGCAGCCAAGCTTACACAGATACGCAGTATTTT
NA	NA	TRBJ1-2	TRBV12-3/TRBV12-4	CASSFLGARGYTF	TGTGCCAGCAGTTTTCTGGGGGCGCGTGGCTACACCTTC
NA	NA	TRBJ1-2	TRBV4-1	CASSPIEGNYGYTF	TGCGCCAGCAGCCCGATTGAGGGTAACTATGGCTACACCTTC
TRBD1	NA	TRBJ2-1	TRBV5-4	CASSLAGGNEQFF	TGTGCCAGCAGCTTGGCAGGGGGCAATGAGCAGTTCTTC
TRBD1	few	TRBJ2-7	TRBV4-1	CASSQGQPPYEQYF	TGCGCCAGCAGCCAGGGACAGCCGCCATACGAGCAGTACTTC
TRBD1	NA	TRBJ1-2	TRBV5-6	CASRPGQIYGYTF	TGTGCCAGCAGGCCGGGACAGATCTATGGCTACACCTTC
NA	NA	TRBJ2-3	TRBV6-5	CASRATLGTQYF	TGTGCCAGCAGGGCTACGCTAGGTACGCAGTATTTT
NA	NA	TRBJ1-1	TRBV5-8	CASSLRGNTEAFF	TGTGCCAGCAGCTTGAGGGGGAACACTGAAGCTTTCTTT
NA	NA	TRBJ1-6	TRBV5-4	CASSNNGGYSRDNSPLHF	TGTGCCAGCAGCAATAATGGGGGGTACAGTAGGGATAATTCACCCCTCCACTTT
TRBD2	NA	TRBJ2-1	TRBV6-4	CASSDAPAGGYNEQFF	TGTGCCAGCAGTGACGCCCCCGCGGGGGGCTACAATGAGCAGTTCTTC
TRBD1	NA	TRBJ1-3	TRBV9	CASSASGQAGNTIYF	TGTGCCAGCAGCGCGTCGGGACAGGCGGGAAACACCATATATTTT
NA	NA	TRBJ2-1	TRBV12-1	CASSFKGGGEGEQFF	TGTGCCAGCAGCTTTAAAGGCGGGGGGGAGGGTGAGCAGTTCTTC
TRBD1	NA	TRBJ1-1	TRBV7-2	CASSPLWGQPDTEAFF	TGTGCCAGCAGCCCCCTCTGGGGACAGCCCGACACTGAAGCTTTCTTT
TRBD2	NA	TRBJ2-1	TRBV5-1	CASSLGRTSASYNEQFF	TGCGCCAGCAGCCTTGGTCGGACTAGCGCATCCTACAATGAGCAGTTCTTC
TRBD2	NA	TRBJ2-3	TRBV29-1	CSVGEGSERFSTDTQYF	TGCAGCGTTGGGGAGGGATCCGAGCGTTTTAGCACAGATACGCAGTATTTT
NA	NA	TRBJ1-2	TRBV19	CASSAPNRAGGYTF	TGTGCCAGTAGTGCTCCGAACAGGGCAGGCGGCTACACCTTC
TRBD1	NA	TRBJ1-3	TRBV28	CASSSGTGGLGTIYF	TGTGCCAGCAGTTCCGGGACAGGGGGCTTGGGCACCATATATTTT
TRBD1	NA	TRBJ1-5	TRBV19	CASWDREGYSNQPQHF	TGTGCCAGCTGGGACAGGGAGGGATATAGCAATCAGCCCCAGCATTTT
NA	NA	TRBJ1-2	TRBV6-5	CASSAGGRGYGYTF	TGTGCCAGCAGCGCAGGCGGGCGCGGCTATGGCTACACCTTC
NA	NA	TRBJ2-1	TRBV5-1	CASRGIYEQFF	TGCGCCAGCCGGGGAATATATGAGCAGTTCTTC
NA	NA	TRBJ1-4	TRBV4-1	CASSQDRPDRVEKLFF	TGCGCCAGCAGCCAAGATAGGCCGGACAGAGTTGAAAAACTGTTTTTT
TRBD1	NA	TRBJ1-5	TRBV24-1	CATSGHRDRGLFEPQHF	TGTGCCACCAGTGGCCACCGGGACAGGGGGCTTTTTGAGCCCCAGCATTTT
TRBD1	NA	TRBJ2-7	TRBV7-2	CASSNQGQGSYEQYF	TGTGCCAGCAGCAATCAGGGACAGGGCTCCTACGAGCAGTACTTC
TRBD1	NA	TRBJ1-6	TRBV3-1/TRBV3-2	CASSQEGDRGFYNSPLHF	TGTGCCAGCAGCCAAGAAGGGGACAGGGGGTTCTATAATTCACCCCTCCACTTT
NA	NA	TRBJ1-3	TRBV5-6	CASSFSENRNTIYF	TGTGCCAGCAGCTTTTCAGAAAACCGAAACACCATATATTTT
TRBD2	NA	TRBJ2-2	TRBV5-4	CASSWPTSGGTGELFF	TGTGCCAGCAGCTGGCCGACTAGCGGGGGAACCGGGGAGCTGTTTTTT
NA	NA	TRBJ2-3	TRBV9	CASSPRTRGTGTDTQYF	TGTGCCAGCAGCCCCCGGACTAGGGGGACCGGCACAGATACGCAGTATTTT
TRBD2	NA	TRBJ2-5	TRBV7-6	CASSRGGGHQETQYF	TGTGCCAGCAGCCGGGGCGGGGGGCACCAAGAGACCCAGTACTTC
NA	NA	TRBJ2-1	TRBV11-1	CASTRGNEQFF	TGTGCCAGCACCCGAGGCAATGAGCAGTTCTTC
TRBD1	NA	TRBJ1-6	TRBV27	CASSPQDRGRSPLHF	TGTGCCAGCAGTCCACAGGACAGGGGCCGGTCACCCCTCCACTTT
TRBD1	NA	TRBJ2-2	TRBV18	CASSRRQGGSGELFF	TGTGCCAGCTCACGGCGACAGGGGGGCTCCGGGGAGCTGTTTTTT
NA	NA	TRBJ1-2	TRBV5-6	CASSSGGSPGYTF	TGTGCCAGCAGCTCTGGGGGGTCCCCCGGCTACACCTTC